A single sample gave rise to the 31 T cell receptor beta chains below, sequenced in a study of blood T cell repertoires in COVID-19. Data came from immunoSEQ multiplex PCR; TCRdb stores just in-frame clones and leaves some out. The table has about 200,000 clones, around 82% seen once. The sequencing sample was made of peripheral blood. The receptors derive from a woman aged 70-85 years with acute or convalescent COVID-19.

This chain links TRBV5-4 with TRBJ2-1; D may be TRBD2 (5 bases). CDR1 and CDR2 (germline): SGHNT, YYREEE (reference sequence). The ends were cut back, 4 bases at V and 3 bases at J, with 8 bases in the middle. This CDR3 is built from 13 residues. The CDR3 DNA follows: TGTGCCAGCAGCCCTGAGGGCTACAATGAGCAGTTCTTC. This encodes CASSPEGYNEQFF.

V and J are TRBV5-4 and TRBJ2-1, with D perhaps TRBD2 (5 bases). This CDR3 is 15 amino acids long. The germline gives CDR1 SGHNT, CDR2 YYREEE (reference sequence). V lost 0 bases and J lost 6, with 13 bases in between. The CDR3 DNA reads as TGTGCCAGCAGCTTGGGAGGAACTAGGGTCAATGAGCAGTTCTTC. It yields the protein CASSLGGTRVNEQFF. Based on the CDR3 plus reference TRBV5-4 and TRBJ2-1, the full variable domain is ETGVTQSPTHLIKTRGQQVTLRCSSQSGHNTVSWYQQALGQGPQFIFQYYREEENGRGNFPPRFSGLQFPNYSSELNVNALELDDSALYLCASSLGGTRVNEQFFGPGTRLTVL.

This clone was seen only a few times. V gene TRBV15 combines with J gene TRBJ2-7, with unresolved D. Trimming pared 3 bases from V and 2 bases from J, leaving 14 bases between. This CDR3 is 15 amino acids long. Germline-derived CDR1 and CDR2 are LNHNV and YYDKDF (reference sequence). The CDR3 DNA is TGTGCCACCAGCAGGGAATTCGGGTCGACCTACGAGCAGTACTTC. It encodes CATSREFGSTYEQYF.

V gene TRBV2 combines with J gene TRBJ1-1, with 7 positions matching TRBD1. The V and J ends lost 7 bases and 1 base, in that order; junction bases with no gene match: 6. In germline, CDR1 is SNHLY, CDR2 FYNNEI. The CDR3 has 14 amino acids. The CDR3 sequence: CASTRGQQNTEAFF. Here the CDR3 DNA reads TGTGCCAGCACTAGGGGACAGCAGAACACTGAAGCTTTCTTT.

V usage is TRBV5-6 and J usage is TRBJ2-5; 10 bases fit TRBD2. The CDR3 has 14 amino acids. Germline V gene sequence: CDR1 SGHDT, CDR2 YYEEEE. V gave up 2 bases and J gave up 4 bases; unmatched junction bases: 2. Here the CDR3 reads CASSLAGGGETQYF. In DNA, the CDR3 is TGTGCCAGCAGCTTAGCGGGAGGGGGAGAGACCCAGTACTTC. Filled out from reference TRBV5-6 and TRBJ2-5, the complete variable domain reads DAGVTQSPTHLIKTRGQQVTLRCSPKSGHDTVSWYQQALGQGPQFIFQYYEEEERQRGNFPDRFSGHQFPNYSSELNVNALLLGDSALYLCASSLAGGGETQYFGPGTRLLVL.

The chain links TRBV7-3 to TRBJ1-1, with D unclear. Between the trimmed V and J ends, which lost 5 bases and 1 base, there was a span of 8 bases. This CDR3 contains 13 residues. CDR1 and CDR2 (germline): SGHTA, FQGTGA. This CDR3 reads CASSIDTNTEAFF. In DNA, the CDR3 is TGTGCCAGCAGCATCGACACGAACACTGAAGCTTTCTTT.

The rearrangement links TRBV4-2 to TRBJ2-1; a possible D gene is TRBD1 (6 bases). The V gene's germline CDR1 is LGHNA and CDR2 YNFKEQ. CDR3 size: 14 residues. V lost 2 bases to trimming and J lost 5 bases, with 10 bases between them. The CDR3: CASSQRPGDNEQFF. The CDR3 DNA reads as TGTGCCAGCAGCCAAAGGCCAGGGGACAATGAGCAGTTCTTC.

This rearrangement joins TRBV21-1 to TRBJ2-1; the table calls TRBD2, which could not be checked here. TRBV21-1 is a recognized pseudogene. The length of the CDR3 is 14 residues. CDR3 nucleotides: TGTGCCAGCACTCCTAGGAAATCCTACAATGAGCAGTTCTTC. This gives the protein CASTPRKSYNEQFF.

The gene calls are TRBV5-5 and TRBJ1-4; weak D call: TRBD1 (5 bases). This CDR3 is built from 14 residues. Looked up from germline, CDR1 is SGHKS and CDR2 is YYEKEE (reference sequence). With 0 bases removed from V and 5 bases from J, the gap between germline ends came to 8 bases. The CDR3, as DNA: TGTGCCAGCAGCTTGGGGCAGGGAAATGAAAAACTGTTTTTT. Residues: CASSLGQGNEKLFF.

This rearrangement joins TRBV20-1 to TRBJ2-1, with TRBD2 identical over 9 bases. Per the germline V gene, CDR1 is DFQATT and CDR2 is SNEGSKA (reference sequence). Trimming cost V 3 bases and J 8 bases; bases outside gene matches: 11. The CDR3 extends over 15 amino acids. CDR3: CSASVPSGKTDEQFF. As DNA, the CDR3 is TGCAGTGCTAGTGTGCCTAGCGGGAAAACCGATGAGCAGTTCTTC.

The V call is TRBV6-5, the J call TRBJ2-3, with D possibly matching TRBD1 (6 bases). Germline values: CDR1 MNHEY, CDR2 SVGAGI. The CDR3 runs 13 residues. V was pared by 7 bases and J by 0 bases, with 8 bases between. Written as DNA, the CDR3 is TGTGCCAGCACCGGGACAAGCACAGATACGCAGTATTTT. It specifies CASTGTSTDTQYF.

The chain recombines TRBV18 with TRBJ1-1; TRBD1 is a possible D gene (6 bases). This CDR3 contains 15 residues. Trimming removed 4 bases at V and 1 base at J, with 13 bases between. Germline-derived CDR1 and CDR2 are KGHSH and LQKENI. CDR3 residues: CASSRFGQSNTEAFF. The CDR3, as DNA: TGTGCCAGCTCACGGTTCGGACAGTCGAACACTGAAGCTTTCTTT.

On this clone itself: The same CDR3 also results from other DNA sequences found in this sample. CDR3 residues: CASSLTGMNTEAFF. The DNA for the CDR3 is TGCGCCAGCAGCTTGACAGGCATGAACACTGAAGCTTTCTTT. The chain is built from TRBV5-1 and TRBJ1-1; D perhaps matches TRBD1 (5 bases). This CDR3 region has 14 residues. The germline V and J ends were trimmed by 1 base and 0 bases, with 7 bases remaining between them. Germline values: CDR1 SGHRS, CDR2 YFSETQ.

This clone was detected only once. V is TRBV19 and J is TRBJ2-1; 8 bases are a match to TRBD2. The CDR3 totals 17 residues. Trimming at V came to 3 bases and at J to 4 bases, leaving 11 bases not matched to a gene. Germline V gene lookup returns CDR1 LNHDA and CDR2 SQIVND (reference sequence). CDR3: CASSINLGLAGYNEQFF. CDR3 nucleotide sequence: TGTGCCAGTAGTATCAATCTTGGACTAGCTGGTTACAATGAGCAGTTCTTC.

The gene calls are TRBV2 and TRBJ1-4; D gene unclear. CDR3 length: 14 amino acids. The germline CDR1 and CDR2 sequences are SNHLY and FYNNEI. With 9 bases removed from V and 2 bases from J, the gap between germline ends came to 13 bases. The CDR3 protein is CASSRGGTNEKLFF. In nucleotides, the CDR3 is TGTGCCAGTTCCCGGGGAGGCACTAATGAAAAACTGTTTTTT. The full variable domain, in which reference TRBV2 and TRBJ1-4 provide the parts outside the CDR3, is EPEVTQTPSHQVTQMGQEVILRCVPISNHLYFYWYRQILGQKVEFLVSFYNNEISEKSEIFDDQFSVERPDGSNFTLKIRSTKLEDSAMYFCASSRGGTNEKLFFGSGTQLSVL.

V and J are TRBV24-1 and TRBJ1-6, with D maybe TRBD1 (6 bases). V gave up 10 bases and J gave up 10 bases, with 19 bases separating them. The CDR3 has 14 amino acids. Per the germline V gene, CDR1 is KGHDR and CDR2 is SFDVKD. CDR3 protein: CATGPGGLGSPLHF. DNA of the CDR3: TGTGCCACAGGGCCCGGGGGGCTAGGGTCACCCCTCCACTTT.

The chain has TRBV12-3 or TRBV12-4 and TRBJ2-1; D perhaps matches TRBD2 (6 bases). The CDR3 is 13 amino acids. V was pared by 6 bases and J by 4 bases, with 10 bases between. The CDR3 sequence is CASRRGIYNEQFF. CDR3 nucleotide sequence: TGTGCCAGCAGACGGGGGATATACAATGAGCAGTTCTTC.

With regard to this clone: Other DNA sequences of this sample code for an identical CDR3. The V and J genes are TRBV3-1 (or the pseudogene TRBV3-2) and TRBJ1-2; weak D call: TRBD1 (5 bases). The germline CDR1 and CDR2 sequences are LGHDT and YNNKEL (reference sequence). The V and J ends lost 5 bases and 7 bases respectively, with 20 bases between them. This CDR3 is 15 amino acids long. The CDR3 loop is CASSSFGRGGSGYTF. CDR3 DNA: TGTGCCAGCAGCTCTTTTGGACGGGGGGGGAGTGGCTACACCTTC.

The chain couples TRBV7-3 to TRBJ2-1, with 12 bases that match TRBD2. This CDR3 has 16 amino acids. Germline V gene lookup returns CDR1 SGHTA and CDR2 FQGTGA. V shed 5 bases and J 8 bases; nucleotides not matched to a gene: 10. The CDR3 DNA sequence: TGTGCCAGCAGCCGAAGGGCTAGCGGGAGGGTGGATGAGCAGTTCTTC. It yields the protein CASSRRASGRVDEQFF.

CDR3 in DNA: TGTGCCAGCAGTTTGAGGGCCCAGCGGGTCACAGATACGCAGTATTTT. Amino acid sequence: CASSLRAQRVTDTQYF. The V call is TRBV2, the J call TRBJ2-3; D possibly corresponds to TRBD2 (6 bases). V shed 5 bases and J shed 2 bases, with 17 bases lying between them. The CDR3 runs to 16 residues. CDR1 and CDR2 (germline): SNHLY, FYNNEI.

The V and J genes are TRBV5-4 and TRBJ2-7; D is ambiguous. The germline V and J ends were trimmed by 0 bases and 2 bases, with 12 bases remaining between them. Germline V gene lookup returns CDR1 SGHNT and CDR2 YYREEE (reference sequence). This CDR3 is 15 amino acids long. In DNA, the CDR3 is TGTGCCAGCAGCTTGGCAGGTCAGGTGGCCTACGAGCAGTACTTC. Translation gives CASSLAGQVAYEQYF. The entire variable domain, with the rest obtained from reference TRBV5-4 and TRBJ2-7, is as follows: ETGVTQSPTHLIKTRGQQVTLRCSSQSGHNTVSWYQQALGQGPQFIFQYYREEENGRGNFPPRFSGLQFPNYSSELNVNALELDDSALYLCASSLAGQVAYEQYFGPGTRLTVT.

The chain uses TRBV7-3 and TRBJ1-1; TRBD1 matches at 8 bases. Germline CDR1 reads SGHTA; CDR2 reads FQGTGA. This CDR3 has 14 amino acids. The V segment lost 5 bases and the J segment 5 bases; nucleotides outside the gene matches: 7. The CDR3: CASSPQGARTEAFF. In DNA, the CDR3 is TGTGCCAGCAGCCCGCAGGGGGCAAGGACTGAAGCTTTCTTT. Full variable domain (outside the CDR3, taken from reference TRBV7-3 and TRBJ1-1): GAGVSQTPSNKVTEKGKYVELRCDPISGHTALYWYRQSLGQGPEFLIYFQGTGAADDSGLPNDRFFAVRPEGSVSTLKIQRTERGDSAVYLCASSPQGARTEAFFGQGTRLTVV.

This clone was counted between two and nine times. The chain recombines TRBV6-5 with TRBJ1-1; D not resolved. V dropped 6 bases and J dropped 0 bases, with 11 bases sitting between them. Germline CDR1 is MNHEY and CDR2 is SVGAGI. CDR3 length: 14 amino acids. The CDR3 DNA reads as TGTGCCAGCAGGGCGGGTATCATGAACACTGAAGCTTTCTTT. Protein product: CASRAGIMNTEAFF.

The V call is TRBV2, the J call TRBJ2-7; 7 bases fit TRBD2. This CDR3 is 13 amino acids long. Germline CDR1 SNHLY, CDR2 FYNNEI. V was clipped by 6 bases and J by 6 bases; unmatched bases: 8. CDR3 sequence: CASSPRGVSEQYF. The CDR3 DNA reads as TGTGCCAGCAGCCCTCGGGGGGTATCCGAGCAGTACTTC.

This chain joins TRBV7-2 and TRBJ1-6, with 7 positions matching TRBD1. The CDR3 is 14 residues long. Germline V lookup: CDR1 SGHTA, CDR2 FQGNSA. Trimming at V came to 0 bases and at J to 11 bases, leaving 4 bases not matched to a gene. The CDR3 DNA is TGTGCCAGCAGCTTAGCGCTCCAGGGGGCACCCCTCCACTTT. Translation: CASSLALQGAPLHF.

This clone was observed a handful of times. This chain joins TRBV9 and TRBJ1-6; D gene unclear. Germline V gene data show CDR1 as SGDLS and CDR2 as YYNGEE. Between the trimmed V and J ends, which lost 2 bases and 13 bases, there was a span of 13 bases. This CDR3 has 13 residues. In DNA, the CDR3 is TGTGCCAGCAGCGTGGAGGGTTATCGGCCCCTCCACTTT. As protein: CASSVEGYRPLHF.

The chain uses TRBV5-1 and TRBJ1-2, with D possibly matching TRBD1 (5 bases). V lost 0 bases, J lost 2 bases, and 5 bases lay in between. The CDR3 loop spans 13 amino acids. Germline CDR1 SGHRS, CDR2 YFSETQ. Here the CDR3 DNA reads TGCGCCAGCAGCTTGGGACAGAACTATGGCTACACCTTC. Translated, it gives CASSLGQNYGYTF.

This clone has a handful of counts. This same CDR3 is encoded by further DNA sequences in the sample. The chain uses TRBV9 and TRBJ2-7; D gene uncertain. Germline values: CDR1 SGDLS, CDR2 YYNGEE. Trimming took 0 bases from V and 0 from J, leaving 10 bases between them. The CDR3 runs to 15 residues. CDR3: CASSVGPTSSYEQYF. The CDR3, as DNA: TGTGCCAGCAGCGTAGGTCCCACAAGCTCCTACGAGCAGTACTTC.

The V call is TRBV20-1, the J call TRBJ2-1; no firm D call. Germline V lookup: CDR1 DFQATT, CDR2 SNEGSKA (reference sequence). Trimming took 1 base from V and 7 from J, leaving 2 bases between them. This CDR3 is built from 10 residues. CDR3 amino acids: CSARANEQFF. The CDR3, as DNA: TGCAGTGCTAGAGCAAATGAGCAGTTCTTC.

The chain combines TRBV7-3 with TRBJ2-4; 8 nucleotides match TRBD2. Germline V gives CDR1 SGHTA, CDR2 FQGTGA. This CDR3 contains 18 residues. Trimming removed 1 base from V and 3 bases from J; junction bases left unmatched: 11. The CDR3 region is CASSLNGGRRVGKNIQYF. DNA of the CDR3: TGTGCCAGCAGCTTAAACGGCGGGAGGAGGGTTGGCAAAAACATTCAGTACTTC.

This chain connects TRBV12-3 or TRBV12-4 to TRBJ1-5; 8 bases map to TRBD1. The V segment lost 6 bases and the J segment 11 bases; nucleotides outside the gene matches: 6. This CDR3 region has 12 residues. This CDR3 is CASRTTQGAQHF. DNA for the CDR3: TGTGCCAGCAGGACGACACAGGGGGCCCAGCATTTT.